The 25 T cell receptor beta chains reported below all come from one sample, sequenced in a study of identifying expanded T cells in peripheral blood (dated by TCRdb to about 2019). To prepare the library, the immunoSEQ multiplex PCR assay was applied. Entries here come from immuneACCESS through TCRdb and include only in-frame sequences with V and J called. Some clones fail to appear in such tables; in the studies checked, an unresolved V gene covers under half of the shortfall, and the cause of the remainder is unknown. The sample yields 100,000 or so clones; roughly 88% were counted once. The ten largest clones add up to 5.5% of the sample. Sequencing was performed on blood. These receptors came from a person between 18 and 75 years old in good health.

This rearrangement joins TRBV6-1 to TRBJ1-3; D perhaps matches TRBD1 (6 bases). The length of the CDR3 is 14 residues. Trimming removed 7 bases from V and 0 bases from J, with 10 bases in between. CDR1 is MNHNS and CDR2 is SASEGT in the germline V gene. For the CDR3, the DNA is TGTGCCAGCAACAGGGCGAGCTCTGGAAACACCATATATTTT. Translating it yields CASNRASSGNTIYF.

The J gene is TRBJ2-7, the V gene TRBV7-8, with D hard to call. CDR3 length: 11 amino acids. CDR1 is SGHVS, CDR2 FQNEAQ, per germline. Between the trimmed V and J ends, which lost 5 bases and 3 bases, there was a span of 5 bases. The CDR3 region has the DNA TGTGCCAGCAGCCCCCACTACGAGCAGTACTTC. This gives the protein CASSPHYEQYF.

V gene TRBV6-1 combines with J gene TRBJ2-1; 7 bases agree with TRBD2. With 4 bases clipped from V and 3 bases from J, the junction kept 12 bases outside the gene matches. The CDR3 sequence is 17 residues long. Looked up from germline, CDR1 is MNHNS and CDR2 is SASEGT. CDR3 coding DNA: TGTGCCAGCAGTGCCGAGAGGCTAGCGGAGAACTACAATGAGCAGTTCTTC. This sequence encodes CASSAERLAENYNEQFF.

The chain carries TRBV27 and TRBJ2-2, with 11 positions matching TRBD1. V lost 7 bases, J lost 5 bases, and 3 bases stayed unmatched. The V gene's germline CDR1 is MNHEY and CDR2 SMNVEV (reference sequence). The CDR3 loop spans 14 amino acids. DNA of the CDR3: TGTGCCAGCATAGGGACAGGGGGAACCGGGGAGCTGTTTTTT. It specifies CASIGTGGTGELFF.

V is TRBV7-9 and J is TRBJ2-7; TRBD1 matches at 8 bases. Trimming removed 6 bases from V and 7 bases from J; junction bases left unmatched: 14. The CDR3 is 15 amino acids. Germline-derived CDR1 and CDR2 are SEHNR and FQNEAQ (reference sequence). CDR3 sequence: CASSLGVLDREEQYF. In DNA form, the CDR3 reads TGTGCCAGCAGTCTAGGCGTGTTGGACAGGGAAGAGCAGTACTTC.

J is TRBJ1-2 and V is TRBV9; a possible D gene is TRBD1 (5 bases). The CDR3 has 15 amino acids. V shed 3 bases and J shed 5 bases, with 17 bases lying between them. Per the germline V gene, CDR1 is SGDLS and CDR2 is YYNGEE. The CDR3 sequence: CASSASPGRKYGYTF. The CDR3 DNA is TGTGCCAGCAGCGCGAGCCCGGGACGGAAGTATGGCTACACCTTC.

The chain couples TRBV7-6 to TRBJ1-4, with 7 bases lining up with TRBD1. The trim removed 5 bases at V and 7 bases at J, leaving 13 bases unmatched. Germline-derived CDR1 and CDR2 are SGHVS and FNYEAQ. The CDR3 covers 16 residues. In DNA form, the CDR3 reads TGTGCCAGCAGCCCCAGGGAGGCAGGGGGGGGTGAAAAACTGTTTTTT. The encoded protein is CASSPREAGGGEKLFF.

This chain uses TRBV5-1 with TRBJ2-3; the match to TRBD2 covers 11 bases. This CDR3 region has 17 residues. Germline V gene sequence: CDR1 SGHRS, CDR2 YFSETQ. The V gene end was trimmed by 3 bases and the J gene end by 4 bases; junction bases not matched to a gene: 10. CDR3 sequence (DNA): TGCGCCAGCAGCTCACTGGGACTAGCGGTCACTGCAGATACGCAGTATTTT. This gives the protein CASSSLGLAVTADTQYF.

CDR3 DNA sequence: TGTGCCAGCAGTTTACTAGCGGGGGGATTTAACGAGCAGTTCTTC. This gives the protein CASSLLAGGFNEQFF. The V gene is TRBV27, the J gene TRBJ2-1; TRBD2 agrees at 11 bases. The J segment lost 10 bases and the V segment lost 2 bases, leaving 7 bases of the junction unmatched. Germline V gene data show CDR1 as MNHEY and CDR2 as SMNVEV (reference sequence). CDR3 length: 15 residues.

V and J are TRBV5-1 and TRBJ1-3, with a possible D match to TRBD1 (5 bases). The CDR3 is made up of 17 amino acids. The V end lost 7 bases, the J end lost 0 bases, and 20 bases lay between the germline ends. The germline V gene encodes CDR1 SGHRS and CDR2 YFSETQ. The CDR3 DNA reads TGCGCCAGCGCCGATTTTATAGGGGAGAGCTCTGGAAACACCATATATTTT. Encoded protein: CASADFIGESSGNTIYF.

The chain carries TRBV27 and TRBJ2-7; D is possibly TRBD2 (7 bases). V was clipped by 5 bases and J by 6 bases, with 14 bases between them. CDR3 length: 13 amino acids. Germline loops: CDR1 MNHEY, CDR2 SMNVEV (reference sequence). The CDR3 region has the DNA TGTGCCAGCAGTCGATCACGGGGGGCCGAGCAGTACTTC. The encoded protein is CASSRSRGAEQYF.

This clone was found once. The J gene is TRBJ2-3, the V gene TRBV7-3; D remains ambiguous. CDR1 is SGHTA and CDR2 is FQGTGA in the germline V gene. The CDR3 totals 11 residues. V was shortened by 6 bases and J by 4 bases, with 5 bases between the two germline ends. The CDR3 nucleotides are TGTGCCAGCAGTTCGGCAGATACGCAGTATTTT. This encodes CASSSADTQYF.

The chain recombines TRBV11-3 with TRBJ1-2; D is unclear. The CDR3 has 14 amino acids. V was shortened by 1 base and J by 4 bases, with 10 bases between the two germline ends. Germline V gene data show CDR1 as SGHNT and CDR2 as YENEEA. Written as DNA, the CDR3 is TGTGCCAGCAGCTTAGGCCTGACTTCCTATGGCTACACCTTC. Encoded protein: CASSLGLTSYGYTF. The full variable domain, rest sourced from reference TRBV11-3 and TRBJ1-2, is EAGVVQSPRYKIIEKKQPVAFWCNPISGHNTLYWYLQNLGQGPELLIRYENEEAVDDSQLPKDRFSAERLKGVDSTLKIQPAELGDSAVYLCASSLGLTSYGYTFGSGTRLTVV.

The V and J genes are TRBV11-1 and TRBJ1-3; D remains unclear. This CDR3 comprises 14 residues. Germline V gene sequence: CDR1 SGHAT, CDR2 FQDESV (reference sequence). Trimming left V 3 bases short and J 0 bases short, with 6 bases between. Here the CDR3 DNA reads TGTGCCAGCAGCTTTGGCAACTCTGGAAACACCATATATTTT. Protein: CASSFGNSGNTIYF.

This clone appeared a single time. The V and J genes are TRBV5-1 and TRBJ2-5; 9 positions agree with TRBD1. The CDR3 totals 16 residues. Per germline, CDR1 SGHRS and CDR2 YFSETQ. The V gene end was trimmed by 0 bases and the J gene end by 2 bases; junction bases not matched to a gene: 5. Here the CDR3 reads CASSLEATGGQETQYF. CDR3 sequence (DNA): TGCGCCAGCAGCTTGGAGGCGACAGGGGGTCAAGAGACCCAGTACTTC. Full variable domain (outside the CDR3, taken from reference TRBV5-1 and TRBJ2-5): KAGVTQTPRYLIKTRGQQVTLSCSPISGHRSVSWYQQTPGQGLQFLFEYFSETQRNKGNFPGRFSGRQFSNSRSEMNVSTLELGDSALYLCASSLEATGGQETQYFGPGTRLLVL.

This clone came up a few times. The chain employs TRBV4-1 and TRBJ1-2, with D possibly matching TRBD1 (5 bases). V was trimmed by 0 bases and J by 6 bases, leaving 5 bases between them. Germline CDR1 reads MGHRA; CDR2 reads YSYEKL. The CDR3 runs to 12 residues. CDR3 protein: CASSQEGHGYTF. CDR3 DNA sequence: TGCGCCAGCAGCCAAGAGGGACATGGCTACACCTTC.

The chain carries TRBV18 and TRBJ1-5; D call uncertain. CDR1 and CDR2 from the germline V gene are KGHSH and LQKENI. Trimming shortened V by 6 bases and J by 0 bases, and 12 bases separated the two germline ends. The length of the CDR3 is 15 residues. The CDR3 coding sequence is TGTGCCAGCTCGTCCGCCGGAAATAGCAATCAGCCCCAGCATTTT. Translated, it gives CASSSAGNSNQPQHF.

The chain uses TRBV25-1 and TRBJ1-3; no definite D call. Germline V gene data show CDR1 as MGHDK and CDR2 as SYGVNS. V was pared by 1 base and J by 0 bases, with 7 bases between. The CDR3 spans 15 residues. The CDR3 sequence: CASSESPYSGNTIYF. In DNA form, the CDR3 reads TGTGCCAGCAGTGAATCACCCTACTCTGGAAACACCATATATTTT.

The V gene is TRBV6-5, the J gene TRBJ1-3; D perhaps matches TRBD1 (6 bases). The CDR3 covers 14 residues. The V end lost 7 bases, the J end lost 1 base, and 11 bases lay between the germline ends. Germline-derived CDR1 and CDR2 are MNHEY and SVGAGI. CDR3 bases: TGTGCCAGCACGGGCAGGGGATCTGGAAACACCATATATTTT. Its translation: CASTGRGSGNTIYF.

This chain links TRBV19 with TRBJ1-3; TRBD1 is a possible D gene (6 bases). The length of the CDR3 is 16 residues. CDR1 and CDR2 from the germline V gene are LNHDA and SQIVND (reference sequence). Trimming took off 5 bases at V and 2 bases at J, with 16 bases between the two ends. CDR3 nucleotides: TGTGCCAGTAGTTCAGAGGGGGGGAATACTGGAAACACCATATATTTT. Translating gives CASSSEGGNTGNTIYF. The full variable domain, rest sourced from reference TRBV19 and TRBJ1-3, is DGGITQSPKYLFRKEGQNVTLSCEQNLNHDAMYWYRQDPGQGLRLIYYSQIVNDFQKGDIAEGYSVSREKKESFPLTVTSAQKNPTAFYLCASSSEGGNTGNTIYFGEGSWLTVV.

The rearrangement uses TRBV30 and TRBJ1-2, with D hard to call. The CDR3 has 15 residues. Trimming took 0 bases from V and 4 from J, leaving 15 bases between them. Germline CDR1 reads GTSNPN; CDR2 reads SVGIG (reference sequence). CDR3 loop: CAWSVPGTPGYGYTF. DNA for the CDR3: TGTGCCTGGAGTGTACCGGGAACCCCCGGCTATGGCTACACCTTC.

The chain employs TRBV5-6 and TRBJ1-1, with D perhaps matching TRBD1 (6 bases). V lost 3 bases and J 1 base, leaving 16 bases between the germline ends. This CDR3 is built from 16 residues. Germline CDR1 reads SGHDT; CDR2 reads YYEEEE. The CDR3 loop reads CASSSWAGTPNTEAFF. The CDR3 DNA is TGTGCCAGCAGCTCATGGGCCGGGACACCGAACACTGAAGCTTTCTTT.

V is TRBV18 and J is TRBJ1-2; D possibly corresponds to TRBD1 (5 bases). V was shortened by 4 bases and J by 5 bases, with 32 bases between the two germline ends. CDR1 and CDR2 (germline): KGHSH, LQKENI. The length of the CDR3 is 20 residues. Written as DNA, the CDR3 is TGTGCCAGCTCACTGAACTCAGGGTCGGCGTTGGTCGGGGTGTTTTATGGCTACACCTTC. Translating gives CASSLNSGSALVGVFYGYTF.

The rearrangement joins TRBV5-1 to TRBJ2-1; no reliable D call. Germline CDR1 and CDR2: SGHRS and YFSETQ. The CDR3 consists of 14 residues. The V and J ends lost 1 base and 2 bases respectively, with 7 bases between them. This CDR3 is CASSLLSAYNEQFF. DNA of the CDR3: TGCGCCAGCAGCTTGTTGTCAGCCTACAATGAGCAGTTCTTC.

In this sample, this clone turned up once. One junction end disagrees with the germline gene, perhaps due to a read error. The rearrangement links TRBV5-1 to TRBJ1-1; TRBD1 is a possible D gene (5 bases). Germline CDR1 SGHRS, CDR2 YFSETQ. The CDR3 covers 15 residues. For the CDR3, the DNA is TGCGCCAGCAGCTTGGGGGTGACAGCGAACACTGGAGCTTTCTTT. This gives the protein CASSLGVTANTGAFF. Full variable domain (remainder filled in from reference TRBV5-1 and TRBJ1-1): KAGVTQTPRYLIKTRGQQVTLSCSPISGHRSVSWYQQTPGQGLQFLFEYFSETQRNKGNFPGRFSGRQFSNSRSEMNVSTLELGDSALYLCASSLGVTANTGAFFGQGTRLTVV.